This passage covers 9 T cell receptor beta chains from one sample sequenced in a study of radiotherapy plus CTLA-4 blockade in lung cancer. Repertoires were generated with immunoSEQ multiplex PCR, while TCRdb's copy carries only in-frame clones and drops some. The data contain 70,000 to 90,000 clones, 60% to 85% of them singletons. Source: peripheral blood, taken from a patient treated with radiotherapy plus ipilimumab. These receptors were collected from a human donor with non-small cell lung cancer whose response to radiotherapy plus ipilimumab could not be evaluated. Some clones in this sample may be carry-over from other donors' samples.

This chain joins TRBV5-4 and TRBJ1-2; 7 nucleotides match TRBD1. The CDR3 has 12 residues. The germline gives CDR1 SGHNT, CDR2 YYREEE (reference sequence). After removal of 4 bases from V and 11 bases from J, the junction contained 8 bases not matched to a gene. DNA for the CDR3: TGTGCCAGCAGCCTCGACAGGGTGGGGTACACCTTC. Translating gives CASSLDRVGYTF.

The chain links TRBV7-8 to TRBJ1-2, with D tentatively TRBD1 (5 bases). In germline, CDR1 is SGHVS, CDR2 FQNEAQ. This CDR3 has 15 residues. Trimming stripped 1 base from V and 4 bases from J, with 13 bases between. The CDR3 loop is CASSLDKYRSYGYTF. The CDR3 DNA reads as TGTGCCAGCAGCTTAGATAAATACAGGTCCTATGGCTACACCTTC.

CDR3: CASSLDRGRVYEQYF. The CDR3 DNA follows: TGTGCCAGCAGCCTCGACAGGGGGCGGGTGTACGAGCAGTACTTC. The rearrangement uses TRBV6-1 and TRBJ2-7, with TRBD1 matching 10 bases. The V gene's germline CDR1 is MNHNS and CDR2 SASEGT. The trim removed 6 bases at V and 4 bases at J, leaving 9 bases unmatched. The CDR3 spans 15 residues.

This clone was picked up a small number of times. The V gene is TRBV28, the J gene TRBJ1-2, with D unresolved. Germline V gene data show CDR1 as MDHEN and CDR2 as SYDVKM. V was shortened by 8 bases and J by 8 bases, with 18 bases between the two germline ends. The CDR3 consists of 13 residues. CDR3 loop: CASVSGLKGGYTF. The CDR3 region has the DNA TGTGCCAGCGTGAGCGGGCTTAAAGGAGGCTACACCTTC.

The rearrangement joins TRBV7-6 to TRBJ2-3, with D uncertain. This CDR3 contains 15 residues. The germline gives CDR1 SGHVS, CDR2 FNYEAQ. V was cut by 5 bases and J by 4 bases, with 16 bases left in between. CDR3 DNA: TGTGCCAGCAGCCCCTCGTCCGGGTCACCAGATACGCAGTATTTT. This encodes CASSPSSGSPDTQYF.

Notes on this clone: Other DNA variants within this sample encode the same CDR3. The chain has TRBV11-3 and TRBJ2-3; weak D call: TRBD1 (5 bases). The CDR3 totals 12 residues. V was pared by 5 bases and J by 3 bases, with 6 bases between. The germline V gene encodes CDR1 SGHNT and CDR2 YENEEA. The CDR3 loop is CASSPGTDTQYF. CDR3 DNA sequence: TGTGCCAGCAGCCCAGGGACAGATACGCAGTATTTT.

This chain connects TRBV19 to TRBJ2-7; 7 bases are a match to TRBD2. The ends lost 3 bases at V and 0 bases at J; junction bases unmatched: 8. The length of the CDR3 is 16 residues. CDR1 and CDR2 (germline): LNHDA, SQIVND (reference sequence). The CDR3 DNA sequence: TGTGCCAGTAGTATTCGTTCTAGCGGTGCCTCCTACGAGCAGTACTTC. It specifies CASSIRSSGASYEQYF.

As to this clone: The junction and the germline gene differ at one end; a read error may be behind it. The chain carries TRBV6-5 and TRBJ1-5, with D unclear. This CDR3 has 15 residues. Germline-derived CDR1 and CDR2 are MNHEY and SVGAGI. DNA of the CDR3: TGTGTCAGCAGCACCACCGAGGGCTTCTTTCAGCCCCAGCATTTT. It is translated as CVSSTTEGFFQPQHF.

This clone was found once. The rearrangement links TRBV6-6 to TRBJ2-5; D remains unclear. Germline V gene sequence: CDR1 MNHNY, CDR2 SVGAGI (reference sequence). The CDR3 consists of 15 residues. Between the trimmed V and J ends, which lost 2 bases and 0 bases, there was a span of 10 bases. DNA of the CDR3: TGTGCCAGCAGTTACGGCGGTGTTTACCAAGAGACCCAGTACTTC. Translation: CASSYGGVYQETQYF.